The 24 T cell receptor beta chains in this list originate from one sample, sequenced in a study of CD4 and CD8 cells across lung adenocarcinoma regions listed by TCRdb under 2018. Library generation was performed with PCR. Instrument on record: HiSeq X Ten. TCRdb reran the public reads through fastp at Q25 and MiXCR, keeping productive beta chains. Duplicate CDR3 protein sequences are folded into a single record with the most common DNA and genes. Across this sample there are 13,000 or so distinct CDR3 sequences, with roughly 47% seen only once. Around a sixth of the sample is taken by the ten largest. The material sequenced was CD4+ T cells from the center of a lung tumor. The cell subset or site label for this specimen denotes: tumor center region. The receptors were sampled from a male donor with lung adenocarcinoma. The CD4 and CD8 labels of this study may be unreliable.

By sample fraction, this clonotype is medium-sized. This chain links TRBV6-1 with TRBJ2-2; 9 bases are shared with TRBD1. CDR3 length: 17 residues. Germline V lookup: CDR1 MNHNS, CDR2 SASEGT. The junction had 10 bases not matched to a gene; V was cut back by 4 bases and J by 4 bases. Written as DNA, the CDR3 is TGTGCCAGCAGTGTTGGTCGGGGACAGGGAGTCACCGGGGAGCTGTTTTTT. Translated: CASSVGRGQGVTGELFF.

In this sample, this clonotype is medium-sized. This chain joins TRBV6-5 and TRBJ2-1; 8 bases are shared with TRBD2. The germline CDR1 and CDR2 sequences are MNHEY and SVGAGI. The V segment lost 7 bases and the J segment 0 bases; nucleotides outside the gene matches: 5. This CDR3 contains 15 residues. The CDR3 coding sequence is TGTGCCAGCACCACAGCGGGAGTCTCCTACAATGAGCAGTTCTTC. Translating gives CASTTAGVSYNEQFF.

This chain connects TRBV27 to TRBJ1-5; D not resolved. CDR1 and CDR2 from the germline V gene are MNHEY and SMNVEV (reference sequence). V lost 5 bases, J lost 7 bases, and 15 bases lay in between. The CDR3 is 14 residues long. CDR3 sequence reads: CASSPTLTEQPQHF. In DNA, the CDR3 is TGTGCCAGCAGTCCCACTCTCACCGAACAGCCCCAGCATTTT.

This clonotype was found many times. The CDR3 sequence: CASSPPTGLTDTQYF. The CDR3 DNA reads TGTGCCAGCAGTCCCCCCACCGGACTAACAGATACGCAGTATTTT. V gene TRBV28 combines with J gene TRBJ2-3; tentative D call: TRBD2 (6 bases). The length of the CDR3 is 15 residues. Germline CDR1 and CDR2: MDHEN and SYDVKM. V lost 5 bases and J lost 3, with 15 bases in between. Full variable domain (rest looked up from reference TRBV28 and TRBJ2-3): DVKVTQSSRYLVKRTGEKVFLECVQDMDHENMFWYRQDPGLGLRLIYFSYDVKMKEKGDIPEGYSVSREKKERFSLILESASTNQTSMYLCASSPPTGLTDTQYFGPGTRLTVL.

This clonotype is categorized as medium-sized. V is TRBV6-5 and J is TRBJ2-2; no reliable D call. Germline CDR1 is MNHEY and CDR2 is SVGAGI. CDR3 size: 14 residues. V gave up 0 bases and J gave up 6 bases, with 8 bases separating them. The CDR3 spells CASSYSEAAGELFF. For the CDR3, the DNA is TGTGCCAGCAGTTACTCTGAGGCGGCCGGGGAGCTGTTTTTT.

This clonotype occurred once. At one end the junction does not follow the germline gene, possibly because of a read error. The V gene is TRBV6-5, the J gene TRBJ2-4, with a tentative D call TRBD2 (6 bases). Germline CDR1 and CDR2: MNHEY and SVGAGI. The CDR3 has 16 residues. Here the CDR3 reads CASRFSGLRAKNTQYF. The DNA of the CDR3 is TGTGCCAGCCGTTTCTCGGGACTGCGAGCCAAAAACACTCAGTATTTC.

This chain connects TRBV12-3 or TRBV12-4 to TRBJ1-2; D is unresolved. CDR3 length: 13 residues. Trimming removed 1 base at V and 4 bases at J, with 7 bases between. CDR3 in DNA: TGTGCCAGCAGTTTAGACACCCGCTATGGCTACACCTTC. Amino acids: CASSLDTRYGYTF.

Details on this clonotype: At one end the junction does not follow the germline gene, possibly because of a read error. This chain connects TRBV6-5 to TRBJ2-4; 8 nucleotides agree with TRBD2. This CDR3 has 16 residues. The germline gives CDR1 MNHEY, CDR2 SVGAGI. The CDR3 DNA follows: TGTGCCAGCAGGTACTCGGGGGGGGGTGCCAAAGATATGCAGTACTTC. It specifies CASRYSGGGAKDMQYF.

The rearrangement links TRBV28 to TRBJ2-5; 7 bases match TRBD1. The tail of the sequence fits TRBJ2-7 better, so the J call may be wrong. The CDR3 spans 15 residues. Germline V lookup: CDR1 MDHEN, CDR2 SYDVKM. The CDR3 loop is CASKTTGTVPLEQYF. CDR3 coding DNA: TGTGCCAGCAAAACTACCGGGACAGTCCCTCTCGAGCAGTACTTC.

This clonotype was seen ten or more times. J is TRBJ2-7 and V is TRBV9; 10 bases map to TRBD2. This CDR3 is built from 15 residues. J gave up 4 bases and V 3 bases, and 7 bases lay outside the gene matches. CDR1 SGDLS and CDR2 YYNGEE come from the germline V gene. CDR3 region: CASSGPSSGSYEQYF. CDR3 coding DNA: TGTGCCAGCAGCGGACCCTCTAGCGGGAGTTACGAGCAGTACTTC.

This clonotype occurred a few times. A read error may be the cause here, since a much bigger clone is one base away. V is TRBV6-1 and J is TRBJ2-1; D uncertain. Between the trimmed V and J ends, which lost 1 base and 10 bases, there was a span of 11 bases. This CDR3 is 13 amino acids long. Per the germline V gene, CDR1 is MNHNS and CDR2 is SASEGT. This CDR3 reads CASSEVQVGEQFF. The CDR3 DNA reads TGTGCCAGCAGTGAAGTCCAGGTTGGCGAGCAGTTCTTC.

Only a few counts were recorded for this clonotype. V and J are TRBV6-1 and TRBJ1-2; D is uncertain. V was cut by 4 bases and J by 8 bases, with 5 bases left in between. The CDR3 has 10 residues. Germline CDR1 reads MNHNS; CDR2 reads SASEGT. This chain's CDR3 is CASSGVGYTF. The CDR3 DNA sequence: TGTGCCAGCAGTGGAGTAGGCTACACCTTC.

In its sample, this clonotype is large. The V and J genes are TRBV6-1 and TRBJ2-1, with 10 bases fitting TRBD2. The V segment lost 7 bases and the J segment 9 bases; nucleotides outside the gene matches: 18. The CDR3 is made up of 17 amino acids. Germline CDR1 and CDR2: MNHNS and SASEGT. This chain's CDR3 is CASIRTSGHLGPPEQFF. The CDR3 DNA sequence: TGTGCCAGCATCAGGACTAGCGGCCACCTGGGGCCCCCTGAGCAGTTCTTC.

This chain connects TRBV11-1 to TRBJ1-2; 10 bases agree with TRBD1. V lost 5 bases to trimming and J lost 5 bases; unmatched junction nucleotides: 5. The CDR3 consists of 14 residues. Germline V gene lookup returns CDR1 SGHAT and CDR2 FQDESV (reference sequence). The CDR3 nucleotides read TGTGCCAGCAGCCGCCGGGACAGGGGTTATGGCTACACCTTC. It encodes CASSRRDRGYGYTF.

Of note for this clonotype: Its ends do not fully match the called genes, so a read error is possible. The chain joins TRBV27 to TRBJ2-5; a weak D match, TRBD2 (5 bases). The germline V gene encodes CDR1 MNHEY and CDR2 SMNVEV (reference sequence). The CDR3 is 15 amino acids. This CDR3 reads CASRTGFQYTETQYF. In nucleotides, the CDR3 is TGTGCCAGCAGGACGGGATTCCAATACACAGAGACGCAGTACTTC.

CDR3 amino acids: CASSPLGGRGHEQFF. As DNA, the CDR3 is TGTGCCAGCAGCCCCCTTGGCGGGAGGGGCCATGAGCAGTTCTTC. The rearrangement uses TRBV12-3 or TRBV12-4 and TRBJ2-1, with TRBD2 identical over 9 bases. CDR3 length: 15 residues. V gave up 6 bases and J gave up 8 bases; unmatched junction bases: 11.

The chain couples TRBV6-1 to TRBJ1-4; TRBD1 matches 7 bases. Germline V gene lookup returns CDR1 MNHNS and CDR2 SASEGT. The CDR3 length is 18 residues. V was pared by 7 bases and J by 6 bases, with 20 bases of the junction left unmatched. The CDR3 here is CASNRRGGGGRQDEKLFF. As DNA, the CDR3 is TGTGCCAGCAACCGACGGGGAGGGGGCGGGCGCCAGGATGAAAAACTGTTTTTT.

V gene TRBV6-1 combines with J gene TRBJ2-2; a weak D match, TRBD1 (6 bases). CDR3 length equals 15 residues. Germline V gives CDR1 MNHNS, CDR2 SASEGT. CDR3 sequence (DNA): TGTGTCAGGGGCCTCCAGTCCGGAATCACCGGGGCGCAGTTTTTT. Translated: CVRGLQSGITGAQFF.

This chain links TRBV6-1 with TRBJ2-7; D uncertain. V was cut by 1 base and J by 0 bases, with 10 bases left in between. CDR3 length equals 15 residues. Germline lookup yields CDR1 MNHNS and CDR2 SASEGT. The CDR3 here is CASSEVAESSYEQYF. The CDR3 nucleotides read TGTGCCAGCAGTGAAGTAGCTGAAAGCTCCTACGAGCAGTACTTC.

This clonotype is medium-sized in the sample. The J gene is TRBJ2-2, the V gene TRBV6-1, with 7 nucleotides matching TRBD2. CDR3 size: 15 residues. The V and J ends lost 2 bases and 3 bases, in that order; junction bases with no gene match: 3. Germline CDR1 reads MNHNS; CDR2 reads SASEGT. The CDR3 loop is CASSESGGDTGELFF. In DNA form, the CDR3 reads TGTGCCAGCAGTGAAAGTGGGGGGGACACCGGGGAGCTGTTTTTT.

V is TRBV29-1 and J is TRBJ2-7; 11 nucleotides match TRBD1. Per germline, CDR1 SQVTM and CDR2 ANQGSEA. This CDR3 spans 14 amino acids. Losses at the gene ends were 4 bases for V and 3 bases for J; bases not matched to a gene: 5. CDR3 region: CSVGGTGGDYEQYF. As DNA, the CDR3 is TGCAGCGTTGGAGGGACAGGGGGGGACTACGAGCAGTACTTC.

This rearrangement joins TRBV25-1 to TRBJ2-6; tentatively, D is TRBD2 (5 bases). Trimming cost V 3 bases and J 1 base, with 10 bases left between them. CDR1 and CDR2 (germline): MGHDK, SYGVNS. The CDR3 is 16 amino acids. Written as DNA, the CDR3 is TGTGCCAGCAGTGAGACTATGGGTTCTGGGGCCAACGTCCTGACTTTC. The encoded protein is CASSETMGSGANVLTF.

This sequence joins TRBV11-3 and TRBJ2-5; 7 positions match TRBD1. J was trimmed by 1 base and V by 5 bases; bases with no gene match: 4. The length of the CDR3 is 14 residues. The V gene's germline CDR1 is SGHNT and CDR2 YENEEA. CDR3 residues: CASSARDSQETQYF. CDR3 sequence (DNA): TGTGCCAGCAGCGCCAGGGACAGCCAAGAGACCCAGTACTTC.

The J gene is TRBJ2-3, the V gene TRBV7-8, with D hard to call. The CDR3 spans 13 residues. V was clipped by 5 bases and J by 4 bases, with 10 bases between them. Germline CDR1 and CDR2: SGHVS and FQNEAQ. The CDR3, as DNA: TGTGCCAGCAGCCCCCCCCGTGCAGATACGCAGTATTTT. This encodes CASSPPRADTQYF.